Below, 30 T cell receptor beta chains from the same sample are listed, as sequenced in a study of CD8+ T cells in alopecia areata. Following extraction, RNA underwent reverse transcription to cDNA, which served as the sequencing template. Libraries were prepared by immunoSEQ multiplex PCR; TCRdb keeps only in-frame clonotypes and omits some of them. The table lists 130,000 to 150,000 clones, approximately 87% of them singletons. The sequenced sample was CD8+ T cells sorted from blood, obtained at week 0. Source of these receptors: a human donor with alopecia areata.

In this sample, this clone turned up a few times. The J gene is TRBJ2-1, the V gene TRBV19; perhaps TRBD2 as D (5 bases). This CDR3 has 14 amino acids. Trimming shortened V by 8 bases and J by 2 bases, and 13 bases separated the two germline ends. CDR1 LNHDA and CDR2 SQIVND come from the germline V gene (reference sequence). The chain's CDR3 is CASHRSGAYNEQFF. CDR3 nucleotides: TGTGCCAGTCACCGGAGCGGTGCCTACAATGAGCAGTTCTTC. The full variable domain, its missing parts supplied by reference TRBV19 and TRBJ2-1, is DGGITQSPKYLFRKEGQNVTLSCEQNLNHDAMYWYRQDPGQGLRLIYYSQIVNDFQKGDIAEGYSVSREKKESFPLTVTSAQKNPTAFYLCASHRSGAYNEQFFGPGTRLTVL.

The chain couples TRBV5-1 to TRBJ2-3; tentatively, D is TRBD2 (5 bases). Trimming removed 2 bases from V and 4 bases from J, with 20 bases in between. The CDR3 is 17 residues long. Germline CDR1 and CDR2: SGHRS and YFSETQ. The CDR3 DNA is TGCGCCAGCAGCTTATTCCCGGAGCGGCTACCGGCAGATACGCAGTATTTT. Protein product: CASSLFPERLPADTQYF.

The chain employs TRBV7-9 and TRBJ2-3; D ambiguous. The CDR3 extends over 12 amino acids. V lost 4 bases to trimming and J lost 10 bases, with 12 bases between them. Germline V lookup: CDR1 SEHNR, CDR2 FQNEAQ (reference sequence). The CDR3 region has the DNA TGTGCCAGCAGCTCCCCCATTCAGGCGCAGTATTTT. It specifies CASSSPIQAQYF.

The chain carries TRBV29-1 and TRBJ2-2, with D possibly TRBD2 on 5 matching bases. V shed 5 bases and J shed 4 bases, with 14 bases lying between them. Germline V gene lookup returns CDR1 SQVTM and CDR2 ANQGSEA. The CDR3 sequence is 14 residues long. The CDR3 DNA reads TGCAGCGTTTTACGGGGTGGGAGCACCGGGGAGCTGTTTTTT. Protein sequence: CSVLRGGSTGELFF.

The V and J genes are TRBV27 and TRBJ2-7; 7 nucleotides line up with TRBD2. Germline values: CDR1 MNHEY, CDR2 SMNVEV (reference sequence). The CDR3 covers 19 residues. V lost 6 bases, J lost 2 bases, and 22 bases stayed unmatched. The CDR3 DNA sequence: TGTGCCAGCAGCCCCTGGATGGATTTCCCCGGGACTAACCCCTACGAGCAGTACTTC. Residues: CASSPWMDFPGTNPYEQYF.

The rearrangement joins TRBV11-2 to TRBJ1-2; D possibly corresponds to TRBD1 (5 bases). V was pared by 3 bases and J by 4 bases, with 12 bases between. Germline CDR1 and CDR2: SGHAT and FQNNGV. The CDR3 contains 14 residues. The CDR3 nucleotides read TGTGCCAGCAGCTTGGCCCGGGACGGCTATGGCTACACCTTC. Residues: CASSLARDGYGYTF. Based on the CDR3 plus reference TRBV11-2 and TRBJ1-2, the full variable domain is EAGVAQSPRYKIIEKRQSVAFWCNPISGHATLYWYQQILGQGPKLLIQFQNNGVVDDSQLPKDRFSAERLKGVDSTLKIQPAKLEDSAVYLCASSLARDGYGYTFGSGTRLTVV.

The CDR3 protein is CASSARDRVEAFF. In DNA form, the CDR3 reads TGTGCCAGTAGTGCCCGGGACAGGGTTGAAGCTTTCTTT. The chain is built from TRBV19 and TRBJ1-1; 9 positions agree with TRBD1. The CDR3 runs to 13 residues. V lost 5 bases to trimming and J lost 7 bases; unmatched junction nucleotides: 5. Germline CDR1 LNHDA, CDR2 SQIVND (reference sequence). Together with reference TRBV19 and TRBJ1-1, the CDR3 gives the full variable domain: DGGITQSPKYLFRKEGQNVTLSCEQNLNHDAMYWYRQDPGQGLRLIYYSQIVNDFQKGDIAEGYSVSREKKESFPLTVTSAQKNPTAFYLCASSARDRVEAFFGQGTRLTVV.

The rearrangement joins TRBV7-9 to TRBJ1-5; D not resolved. Germline V gene data show CDR1 as SEHNR and CDR2 as FQNEAQ (reference sequence). The length of the CDR3 is 14 residues. V was pared by 5 bases and J by 4 bases, with 12 bases between. As DNA, the CDR3 is TGTGCCAGCAGCCTAGAGGACCTAAATCAGCCCCAGCATTTT. This encodes CASSLEDLNQPQHF.

This clone appeared once. This chain links TRBV9 with TRBJ2-7; 10 bases are shared with TRBD1. Germline lookup yields CDR1 SGDLS and CDR2 YYNGEE. J was trimmed by 2 bases and V by 4 bases; bases with no gene match: 6. The CDR3 contains 15 residues. The CDR3 nucleotides read TGTGCCAGCAGCTCCCCAGACAGGGGGCCCTACGAGCAGTACTTC. Protein product: CASSSPDRGPYEQYF.

CDR3 sequence: CASSGGLNTEAFF. The DNA of the CDR3 is TGTGCCAGCAGCGGGGGCCTGAACACTGAAGCTTTCTTT. The chain joins TRBV7-2 to TRBJ1-1, with D perhaps TRBD1 (6 bases). With 5 bases removed from V and 0 bases from J, the gap between germline ends came to 7 bases. The germline V gene has CDR1 SGHTA and CDR2 FQGNSA. CDR3 length: 13 amino acids.

The chain couples TRBV10-3 to TRBJ1-3; no clear D gene. Germline V gene sequence: CDR1 ENHRY, CDR2 SYGVKD. The CDR3 is made up of 14 amino acids. Trimming removed 6 bases from V and 0 bases from J, with 9 bases in between. Here the CDR3 DNA reads TGTGCCATCAGCCCCGACACCTCTGGAAACACCATATATTTT. Its translation is CAISPDTSGNTIYF.

V gene TRBV4-1 combines with J gene TRBJ1-1, with TRBD1 identical over 7 bases. Germline V gene sequence: CDR1 MGHRA, CDR2 YSYEKL. The CDR3 length is 13 residues. The V segment lost 3 bases and the J segment 7 bases; nucleotides outside the gene matches: 5. The DNA of the CDR3 is TGCGCCAGCAGCCAGTTCCAGGGGGGTGAAGCTTTCTTT. Translating it yields CASSQFQGGEAFF.

The chain combines TRBV5-1 with TRBJ2-1; 8 bases map to TRBD1. The CDR3 length is 16 residues. The V and J ends lost 4 bases and 2 bases, in that order; junction bases with no gene match: 8. CDR1 SGHRS and CDR2 YFSETQ come from the germline V gene. The CDR3 is CASSDGQGEAYNEQFF. In DNA, the CDR3 is TGCGCCAGCAGCGACGGACAGGGCGAAGCCTACAATGAGCAGTTCTTC.

The rearrangement links TRBV30 to TRBJ1-2; a possible D gene is TRBD1 (6 bases). Per the germline V gene, CDR1 is GTSNPN and CDR2 is SVGIG (reference sequence). The CDR3 contains 13 residues. The V end was cut by 6 bases, the J end by 4 bases, with 15 bases between. The CDR3: CACEDSKSYGYTF. CDR3 sequence (DNA): TGTGCCTGCGAGGACAGTAAGTCCTATGGCTACACCTTC. Drawing the rest from reference TRBV30 and TRBJ1-2, the complete variable domain is SQTIHQWPATLVQPVGSPLSLECTVEGTSNPNLYWYRQAAGRGLQLLFYSVGIGQISSEVPQNLSASRPQDRQFILSSKKLLLSDSGFYLCACEDSKSYGYTFGSGTRLTVV.

V and J are TRBV9 and TRBJ2-7; TRBD1 aligns across 12 bases. CDR1 is SGDLS, CDR2 YYNGEE, per germline. This CDR3 is built from 15 residues. Losses at the gene ends were 3 bases for V and 3 bases for J; bases not matched to a gene: 4. As DNA, the CDR3 is TGTGCCAGCAGCGGGGGACAGGGGGCCGACTACGAGCAGTACTTC. This codes for CASSGGQGADYEQYF.

The gene calls are TRBV4-1 and TRBJ2-7; D unresolved. Germline values: CDR1 MGHRA, CDR2 YSYEKL. CDR3 length: 14 amino acids. V lost 3 bases, J lost 4 bases, and 13 bases lay in between. CDR3 in DNA: TGCGCCAGCAGCCAGATTGGGAACAGATACGAGCAGTACTTC. Translating it yields CASSQIGNRYEQYF.

The J gene is TRBJ2-3, the V gene TRBV7-9; no clear D gene. The germline V gene has CDR1 SEHNR and CDR2 FQNEAQ (reference sequence). V lost 4 bases, J lost 3 bases, and 2 bases lay in between. The CDR3 runs to 11 residues. The CDR3 spells CASSWTDTQYF. CDR3 nucleotides: TGTGCCAGCAGCTGGACAGATACGCAGTATTTT.

The rearrangement joins TRBV7-9 to TRBJ2-7, with D perhaps TRBD1 (5 bases). The V end lost 1 base, the J end lost 5 bases, and 15 bases lay between the germline ends. Germline V gene lookup returns CDR1 SEHNR and CDR2 FQNEAQ (reference sequence). This CDR3 has 15 residues. This CDR3 is CASSLGLWGRDEQYF. The CDR3, as DNA: TGTGCCAGCAGCTTAGGTTTGTGGGGCAGGGACGAGCAGTACTTC.

The rearrangement joins TRBV29-1 to TRBJ2-5; D uncertain. The CDR3 is made up of 12 amino acids. Between the trimmed V and J ends, which lost 2 bases and 5 bases, there was a span of 9 bases. Looked up from germline, CDR1 is SQVTM and CDR2 is ANQGSEA. CDR3 bases: TGCAGCGTTGAATATGGGGTTGAGACCCAGTACTTC. It specifies CSVEYGVETQYF.

This chain links TRBV18 with TRBJ1-2; no clear D. This CDR3 comprises 12 residues. The germline V gene has CDR1 KGHSH and CDR2 LQKENI. The germline V and J ends were trimmed by 3 bases and 0 bases, with 2 bases remaining between them. This CDR3 reads CASSPTNYGYTF. The CDR3 DNA reads as TGTGCCAGCTCACCGACTAACTATGGCTACACCTTC. Variable domain in full (rest from reference TRBV18 and TRBJ1-2): NAGVMQNPRHLVRRRGQEARLRCSPMKGHSHVYWYRQLPEEGLKFMVYLQKENIIDESGMPKERFSAEFPKEGPSILRIQQVVRGDSAAYFCASSPTNYGYTFGSGTRLTVV.

The chain carries TRBV4-1 and TRBJ1-1; D not resolved. V gave up 7 bases and J gave up 0 bases, with 6 bases separating them. CDR1 MGHRA and CDR2 YSYEKL come from the germline V gene. This CDR3 is built from 12 residues. CDR3 protein: CASTNMNTEAFF. CDR3 DNA: TGCGCCAGCACAAACATGAACACTGAAGCTTTCTTT.

The rearrangement uses TRBV29-1 and TRBJ1-2; D not resolved. The CDR3 is 11 amino acids. Germline V gene lookup returns CDR1 SQVTM and CDR2 ANQGSEA. Trimming removed 4 bases at V and 6 bases at J, with 9 bases between. CDR3 residues: CSVVVSDGYTF. The DNA of the CDR3 is TGCAGCGTTGTAGTAAGTGATGGCTACACCTTC. Full variable domain (rest looked up from reference TRBV29-1 and TRBJ1-2): SAVISQKPSRDICQRGTSLTIQCQVDSQVTMMFWYRQQPGQSLTLIATANQGSEATYESGFVIDKFPISRPNLTFSTLTVSNMSPEDSSIYLCSVVVSDGYTFGSGTRLTVV.

This clone was picked up one time. The rearrangement uses TRBV10-1 and TRBJ2-5; D remains ambiguous. The V and J ends lost 3 bases and 2 bases respectively, with 7 bases between them. This CDR3 has 13 residues. CDR1 WNHNN and CDR2 SYGVQD come from the germline V gene (reference sequence). The CDR3 DNA is TGCGCCAGCAGTGATTTCAGTCAAGAGACCCAGTACTTC. Its protein product is CASSDFSQETQYF.

V gene TRBV30 combines with J gene TRBJ2-7, with D possibly matching TRBD1 (5 bases). CDR1 and CDR2 (germline): GTSNPN, SVGIG (reference sequence). V lost 5 bases, J lost 0 bases, and 11 bases lay in between. The CDR3 runs to 13 residues. The CDR3 region is CAWGWGSSYEQYF. For the CDR3, the DNA is TGTGCCTGGGGTTGGGGCAGCTCCTACGAGCAGTACTTC.

The chain recombines TRBV13 with TRBJ2-5; 7 bases map to TRBD2. CDR1 PRHDT and CDR2 FYEKMQ come from the germline V gene (reference sequence). V was pared by 3 bases and J by 0 bases, with 1 base of the junction left unmatched. This CDR3 spans 14 amino acids. This chain's CDR3 is CASSLGGDQETQYF. The CDR3 DNA reads TGTGCCAGCAGCTTGGGGGGGGACCAAGAGACCCAGTACTTC.

The chain carries TRBV19 and TRBJ2-1; D assignment may be TRBD1 or TRBD2 (7 bases each). Germline V gene sequence: CDR1 LNHDA, CDR2 SQIVND (reference sequence). The CDR3 sequence is 13 residues long. Trimming left V 2 bases short and J 7 bases short, with 9 bases between. This chain's CDR3 is CASSIQGGNEQFF. In DNA, the CDR3 is TGTGCCAGTAGTATACAGGGGGGGAATGAGCAGTTCTTC.

The count of this clone is one. Distinct nucleotide sequences in the sample also encode this CDR3. CDR3 sequence (DNA): TGTGCCAGCAGCCCCTTGACCGGGGAGCTGTTTTTT. This codes for CASSPLTGELFF. The chain recombines TRBV7-9 with TRBJ2-2; D remains ambiguous. Germline CDR1 reads SEHNR; CDR2 reads FQNEAQ (reference sequence). This CDR3 comprises 12 residues. Trimming shortened V by 5 bases and J by 5 bases, and 6 bases separated the two germline ends.

This chain uses TRBV9 with TRBJ2-3, with a weak D call TRBD2 (5 bases). Trimming took off 4 bases at V and 2 bases at J, with 8 bases between the two ends. Germline V gene lookup returns CDR1 SGDLS and CDR2 YYNGEE. The CDR3 is 13 residues long. The CDR3 sequence: CASSRDYTDTQYF. CDR3 sequence (DNA): TGTGCCAGCAGCCGGGATTACACAGATACGCAGTATTTT.

J is TRBJ2-6 and V is TRBV5-7; D possibly uses TRBD1 or TRBD2 (5 bases each). TRBV5-7 is assigned to the ORF class and has an uncertain function. CDR3 length: 16 amino acids. Trimming removed 2 bases at V and 4 bases at J, with 13 bases between. The CDR3 bases are TGTGCCAGCAGCTTTGGTGTCGGGACCGGGGCCAACGTCCTGACTTTC. Its protein product is CASSFGVGTGANVLTF.

The chain recombines TRBV29-1 with TRBJ1-3; D unresolved. V was pared by 6 bases and J by 0 bases, with 12 bases between. The CDR3 has 14 residues. Per germline, CDR1 SQVTM and CDR2 ANQGSEA. CDR3 coding DNA: TGCAGCGTCGCGACGGCATACTCTGGAAACACCATATATTTT. Translated, it gives CSVATAYSGNTIYF.